A selection of T cell receptor beta chains follows, all from one sample in a study of cytomegalovirus exposure and HLA in healthy donors. Measured with immunoSEQ multiplex PCR; TCRdb has only the in-frame clones, and not every one. The sample has tens of thousands of clones; less than 80% are singletons. The sample comprised PBMCs. Receptors originate from a woman in her forties or fifties in good health and CMV-seropositive. The CDR3 runs from the conserved cysteine through the conserved F or W. The D gene is left open where the match is weak. The size entry is marked missing in some rows and otherwise reads once, few, many or a size class.

>NA|18|NA|TRBJ1-6|TRBV7-2
TGTGCCAGCAGCTTAGTGCCAGGGTCGATCTCCTATAATTCACCCCTCCACTTT
CASSLVPGSISYNSPLHF
>NA|13|NA|TRBJ1-2|TRBV5-1
TGCGCCACCAGCCCGGGAGGGTCCTATGGCTACACCTTC
CATSPGGSYGYTF
>NA|15|NA|TRBJ2-1|TRBV5-5
TGTGCCAGCAGCTTGGGGAGGAGCTCCTACAATGAGCAGTTCTTC
CASSLGRSSYNEQFF
>NA|15|TRBD1|TRBJ1-4|TRBV7-9
TGTGCCAGCAACCGTCCCGGGACAGGGAATGAAAAACTGTTTTTT
CASNRPGTGNEKLFF
>NA|19|NA|TRBJ2-1|TRBV5-1
TGCGCCAGCAGCTCGCACGGAGGCCCTTTAGGGCGCCCTTCGGATGAGCAGTTCTTC
CASSSHGGPLGRPSDEQFF
>few|12|NA|TRBJ2-1|TRBV2
TGTGCCAGCACAGGCCCATACAATGAGCAGTTCTTC
CASTGPYNEQFF
>once|14|TRBD1|TRBJ1-4|TRBV6-1
TGTGCCAGTGGGGACAGGGATAGAGCTGAAAAACTGTTTTTT
CASGDRDRAEKLFF
>NA|13|TRBD1|TRBJ1-1|TRBV7-3
TGTGCCAGCAGCCGACAGGGAGGCACTGAAGCTTTCTTT
CASSRQGGTEAFF
>NA|16|NA|TRBJ1-6|TRBV6-5
TGTGCCAGCAGTTACGCAGACCCCAGCGGGGATTCACCCCTCCACTTT
CASSYADPSGDSPLHF
>NA|15|NA|TRBJ2-3|TRBV4-1
TGCGCCAGCAGCCAAGGCAGGGGCAGCACAGATACGCAGTATTTT
CASSQGRGSTDTQYF
>NA|17|NA|TRBJ2-5|TRBV15
TGTGCCACCAGCAGATCCGCCTCAGGGCCGGTCCGAGAGACCCAGTACTTC
CATSRSASGPVRETQYF
>NA|13|NA|TRBJ1-1|TRBV30
TGTGCCTGGAGTGTGGTAACAGGGACTGAAGCTTTCTTT
CAWSVVTGTEAFF
>NA|16|NA|TRBJ1-3|TRBV5-5
TGTGCCAGCAGCTTGTTTCTCGGGGAAAGTGGAAACACCATATATTTT
CASSLFLGESGNTIYF
>NA|15|TRBD1|TRBJ2-7|TRBV18
TGTGCCAGCTCACCCTCGACAGGGTCGAGGGACGAGCAGTACTTC
CASSPSTGSRDEQYF
>NA|13|TRBD2|TRBJ2-3|TRBV19
TGTGCCACTCGGACTAGCGGGGAAGATACGCAGTATTTT
CATRTSGEDTQYF
>NA|15|TRBD1|TRBJ2-1|TRBV19
TGTGCCAGTAGTCTCGGACAGGGGTCTTGGGCTGAGCAGTTCTTC
CASSLGQGSWAEQFF
>NA|13|NA|TRBJ1-2|TRBV7-9
TGTGCCAGCAGCTTCGGGGTTAACTATGGCTACACCTTC
CASSFGVNYGYTF